A selection of T cell receptor beta chains follows, all from one sample in a study of spatial heterogeneity in lung cancer. TCRdb fed the 5' RACE reads into MiXCR, producing one record per CDR3 protein. The repertoire holds around 100,000 distinct CDR3 sequences, roughly 4.5% seen once, with 21% in the top ten. Source: lung tumor tissue, taken at surgery. These receptors originate from a male donor with early-stage non-small cell lung cancer. Each CDR3 is given with its conserved first and last residue.

j_call v_call cdr3_aa
TRBJ2-1 TRBV5-1 CASRPLAGRSSYNEQFF
TRBJ2-2 TRBV2 CASSLLAGVAGELFF
TRBJ1-1 TRBV10-3 CAISESRGGITEAFF
TRBJ2-2 TRBV5-5 CASSLESIGELFF
TRBJ2-4 TRBV20-1 CSALKLAGDFIQYF
TRBJ2-5 TRBV21-1 CASSRKIVGRGQETQYF
TRBJ2-1 TRBV5-1 CASSKDGTRSYNEQFF
TRBJ2-2 TRBV3-1 CASTFRSGGELFF
TRBJ2-7 TRBV20-1 CSARGGTRSHEQYF
TRBJ1-1 TRBV12-3/TRBV12-4 CASSLLRRPTEAFF
TRBJ1-1 TRBV12-3/TRBV12-4 CASSLRGNTEAFF